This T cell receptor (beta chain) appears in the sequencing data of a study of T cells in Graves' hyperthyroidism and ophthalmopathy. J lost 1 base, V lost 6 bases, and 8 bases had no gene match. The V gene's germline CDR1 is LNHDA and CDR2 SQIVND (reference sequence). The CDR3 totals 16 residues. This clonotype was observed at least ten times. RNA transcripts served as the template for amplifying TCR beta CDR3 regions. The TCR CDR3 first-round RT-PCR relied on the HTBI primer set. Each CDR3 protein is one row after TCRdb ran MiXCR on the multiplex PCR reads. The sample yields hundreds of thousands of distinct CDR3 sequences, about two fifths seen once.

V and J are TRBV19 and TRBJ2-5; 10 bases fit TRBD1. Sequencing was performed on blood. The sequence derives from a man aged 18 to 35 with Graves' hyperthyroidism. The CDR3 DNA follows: TGTGCCAGTAGCCCCCGGACAGGGGGACTCCAAGAGACCCAGTACTTC. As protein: CASSPRTGGLQETQYF.